This TCR beta chain was captured by sequencing in a study of regulatory T cells in long-lasting Graves disease. About the study: Antithyroid drug exposure in newly diagnosed Graves' patients had lasted under 3 months.

CDR3 regions were amplified by Arm-PCR using iRepertoire HTBI primers to build TCR beta libraries. From the multiplex PCR reads, TCRdb called clonotypes with MiXCR, one entry per CDR3 protein. The sample yields about 240,000 distinct CDR3 sequences, 20% seen once. In this sample, this clonotype turned up a few times. Its matching antigen is unknown. The time point was: newly diagnosed GD, antithyroid drugs for less than 3 months. RNA isolated from PBMCs was used to make the TCR library. A roughly 10-milliliter sample of peripheral blood was drawn into EDTA tubes. Trimming removed 1 base at V and 4 bases at J, with 8 bases between. Germline CDR1 is WSHSY and CDR2 is SAAADI. The CDR3 has 13 amino acids. Study-level points and caveats: Among samples with persistent disease, TRBV28, TRBJ1-2 and TRBJ2-5 were favored.

The clonotype originates from a female donor with Graves disease. The chain has TRBV10-2 and TRBJ2-7; maybe TRBD2 (6 bases). Sequences were derived from peripheral blood mononuclear cells (PBMCs), sampled at new diagnosis, from a patient treated with antithyroid drugs. The CDR3 protein is CASSEWREYEQYF. As DNA, the CDR3 is TGCGCCAGCAGTGAGTGGCGGGAATACGAGCAGTACTTC.